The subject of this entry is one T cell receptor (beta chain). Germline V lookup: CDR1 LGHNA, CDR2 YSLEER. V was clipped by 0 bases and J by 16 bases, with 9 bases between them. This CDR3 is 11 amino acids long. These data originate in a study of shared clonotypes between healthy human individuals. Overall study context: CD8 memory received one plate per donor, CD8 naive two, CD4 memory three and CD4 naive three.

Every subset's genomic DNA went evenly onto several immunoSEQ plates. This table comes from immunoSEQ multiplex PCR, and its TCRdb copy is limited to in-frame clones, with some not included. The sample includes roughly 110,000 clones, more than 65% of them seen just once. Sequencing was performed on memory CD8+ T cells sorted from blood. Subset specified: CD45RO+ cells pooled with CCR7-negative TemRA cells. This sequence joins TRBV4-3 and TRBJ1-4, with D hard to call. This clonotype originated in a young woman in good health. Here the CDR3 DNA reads TGCGCCAGCAGCCAAGAAGGAGATCCGTTTTTT. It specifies CASSQEGDPFF.